This T cell receptor (beta chain) was identified during a study of cytomegalovirus exposure and HLA in healthy donors. Turning to the study itself: For the roughly 370 genotyped donors, 65% to 90% fell within the Caucasian-associated ancestry cluster.

Both 60 Vbeta primers and 13 Jbeta primers went into the PCR. Assay: immunoSEQ multiplex PCR; the TCRdb copy retains only in-frame clones and omits some. The sample lists approximately 100,000 clones; 50% to 80% were seen once. The CDR3 is 12 residues long. CDR1 is SGHTA and CDR2 is FQGTGA in the germline V gene. The V and J ends lost 5 bases and 9 bases respectively, with 11 bases between them. Broader study findings: The authors listed 180 or so TCR beta chains as cytomegalovirus-associated. As was reported, the HLA-A and HLA-B alleles of most subjects were accurately predicted from TCR beta sequences.

The table lists this clone with a count of one. Its specificity is not known. Source material: PBMCs. This TCR derives from a man aged 25-45 years in good health and CMV-seronegative. This sequence joins TRBV7-3 and TRBJ2-1; D may be TRBD1 (5 bases). The CDR3 DNA reads TGTGCCAGCAGCCAGACAGACGGTGAGCAGTTCTTC. Translation gives CASSQTDGEQFF.